Many counts were recorded for the clone carrying this TCR beta chain. What it binds is not known. A library prepared for alpha chains yielded this beta chain as an off-target read; its size is of little meaning. Time point denoted: sample taken at primary tumor resection. TCRdb re-called the 5' RACE reads with MiXCR, one entry per CDR3 protein. The sample contains approximately 18,000 distinct CDR3 sequences, 5.8% of which appear only once. The germline CDR1 and CDR2 sequences are LGHNA and YNFKEQ. The CDR3 runs 11 residues. Trimming stripped 1 base from V and 6 bases from J, with 1 base between. This entry comes from a study of spatial heterogeneity in lung cancer. Overall study: TCR transcript counts in tumor regions correlated strongly with a T cell module score from matched bulk RNA-seq. Study results and caveats: Expanded TCRs that were ubiquitous or regional had counts tracking ubiquitous and regional nonsynonymous mutations, respectively. Mutation counts in tumors were tracked by counts of expanded intratumoral alpha and beta TCRs.

The sequence was collected from a female donor with early-stage non-small cell lung cancer. The sample in question was lung tumor tissue, obtained at surgery. This chain links TRBV4-2 with TRBJ1-3; no firm D call. For the CDR3, the DNA is TGTGCCAGCAGCCAAGTAAACACCATATATTTT. This codes for CASSQVNTIYF.